This T cell receptor (beta chain) originates from a study of T cell responses to AZD1222 COVID-19 vaccine. J gave up 7 bases and V 6 bases, and 6 bases lay outside the gene matches. The germline gives CDR1 ENHRY, CDR2 SYGVKD. CDR3 size: 13 residues. TCRdb's copy holds only in-frame clones and misses some; the assay was immunoSEQ multiplex PCR. The top ten hold 4.2% of the sample, which has 72,000 or so clones, roughly nine tenths seen once. Sequencing was performed on peripheral blood, taken on day 0 of AZD1222 vaccination. The sequence came from an adult in good health. V gene TRBV10-3 combines with J gene TRBJ1-5; 7 nucleotides agree with TRBD1. Written as DNA, the CDR3 is TGTGCCATCAGCGACAGGGAGGACCAGCCCCAGCATTTT. Translating gives CAISDREDQPQHF.